The 10 T cell receptor beta chains in this list originate from one sample, sequenced in a study of cytomegalovirus exposure and HLA in healthy donors (dated by TCRdb to the late 2010s). Libraries were prepared through the immunoSEQ multiplex PCR assay. A mixture of 60 forward primers for TCR Vbeta segments and 13 reverse primers for TCR Jbeta segments was used in the multiplex PCR. TCRdb limited this immuneACCESS table to in-frame rearrangements with V and J called. A share of clones is missing; checked studies link under half to unresolved V genes, and the rest is unexplained. Within this sample are 75,000 to 90,000 clones, with roughly 80% of them counted one time only. Less than 25% of the sample lies in the top ten. The sequenced material came from PBMCs. The receptors were gathered from a woman aged 40 to 55 in good health and CMV-seropositive.

The rearrangement uses TRBV11-2 and TRBJ2-3; TRBD1 agrees at 7 bases. This CDR3 contains 14 residues. CDR1 and CDR2 (germline): SGHAT, FQNNGV. V shed 1 base and J 8 bases; nucleotides not matched to a gene: 6. In DNA form, the CDR3 reads TGTGCCAGCAGCTTAGTCGGACAGGCCGGTACGCAGTATTTT. Protein: CASSLVGQAGTQYF.

This clone was counted once. The V gene is TRBV6-1, the J gene TRBJ1-4; the match to TRBD1 covers 8 bases. CDR1 and CDR2 (germline): MNHNS, SASEGT. The CDR3 consists of 15 residues. V shed 9 bases, J shed 6 bases, and the junction held 12 bases outside the gene matches. The CDR3 sequence: CASLETGGIDEKLFF. CDR3 in DNA: TGTGCCAGTTTAGAAACAGGGGGGATTGATGAAAAACTGTTTTTT.

The gene calls are TRBV28 and TRBJ2-1; TRBD1 matches at 8 bases. The CDR3 covers 17 residues. The J segment lost 1 base and the V segment lost 0 bases, leaving 5 bases of the junction unmatched. Germline CDR1 is MDHEN and CDR2 is SYDVKM. CDR3 bases: TGTGCCAGCAGTTTATGGGGTCGGGACAGGTCCTACAATGAGCAGTTCTTC. Amino acid sequence: CASSLWGRDRSYNEQFF.

V usage is TRBV5-1 and J usage is TRBJ2-6; a possible D gene is TRBD2 (6 bases). Germline V gene data show CDR1 as SGHRS and CDR2 as YFSETQ. Trimming took 4 bases from V and 9 from J, leaving 11 bases between them. The CDR3 length is 13 residues. CDR3 protein: CASSAGRVNVLTF. CDR3 DNA sequence: TGCGCCAGCAGCGCCGGGAGAGTCAACGTCCTGACTTTC.

Only one count was recorded for this clone. The chain recombines TRBV5-1 with TRBJ1-4; 7 bases match TRBD1. The CDR3 is 14 residues long. Per the germline V gene, CDR1 is SGHRS and CDR2 is YFSETQ. The V gene end was trimmed by 2 bases and the J gene end by 3 bases; junction bases not matched to a gene: 1. CDR3 in amino acids: CASSLGTANEKLFF. CDR3 in DNA: TGCGCCAGCAGCTTAGGGACAGCTAATGAAAAACTGTTTTTT.

V usage is TRBV4-1 and J usage is TRBJ2-7; 11 bases fit TRBD2. J lost 2 bases, V lost 3 bases, and 12 bases had no gene match. The CDR3 sequence is 18 residues long. CDR1 is MGHRA and CDR2 is YSYEKL in the germline V gene. The CDR3 nucleotides read TGCGCCAGCAGCCAGAGGGCCCTTGTGACTAGCGGGGCCTACGAGCAGTACTTC. It yields the protein CASSQRALVTSGAYEQYF.

The chain uses TRBV28 and TRBJ1-1; D is ambiguous. V dropped 4 bases and J dropped 1 base, with 7 bases sitting between them. CDR3 length: 13 residues. Germline V lookup: CDR1 MDHEN, CDR2 SYDVKM. DNA for the CDR3: TGTGCCAGCAGTTACACAGCGAACACTGAAGCTTTCTTT. Its protein is CASSYTANTEAFF.

This clone has only a few counts. The chain carries TRBV5-4 and TRBJ2-2; 15 bases match TRBD2. V shed 4 bases, J shed 4 bases, and the junction held 8 bases outside the gene matches. CDR3 length: 18 residues. CDR1 is SGHNT, CDR2 YYREEE, per germline (reference sequence). CDR3 nucleotides: TGTGCCAGCAGCCACGGACTAGCGGGGGGGCTTGGCACCGGGGAGCTGTTTTTT. It specifies CASSHGLAGGLGTGELFF.

This chain uses TRBV6-5 with TRBJ2-7, with D uncertain. Trimming pared 6 bases from V and 1 base from J, leaving 13 bases between. The CDR3 is 14 residues long. Germline CDR1 reads MNHEY; CDR2 reads SVGAGI. DNA of the CDR3: TGTGCCAGCAGAATATATGACACTTCCTACGAGCAGTACTTC. Protein sequence: CASRIYDTSYEQYF.

This clone was seen a few times. V and J are TRBV6-1 and TRBJ2-5; D is perhaps TRBD1 (6 bases). The CDR3 runs to 14 residues. The germline V gene encodes CDR1 MNHNS and CDR2 SASEGT. Trimming left V 6 bases short and J 2 bases short, with 13 bases between. The CDR3 is CASRLGHLQETQYF. The CDR3 DNA follows: TGTGCCAGCAGGCTGGGACACCTACAAGAGACCCAGTACTTC.